This T cell receptor beta chain is drawn from a study of T cells in Graves' hyperthyroidism and ophthalmopathy. Germline CDR1 and CDR2: SGHVS and FNYEAQ. V gave up 5 bases and J gave up 3 bases, with 17 bases separating them. This CDR3 spans 15 amino acids. TCR beta CDR3 sequences were amplified from RNA transcripts. During a first-round RT-PCR of the TCR CDR3, the HTBI primer set was used. MiXCR, applied by TCRdb to the multiplex PCR reads, yields one record per CDR3 protein. The data contain fewer than 900,000 distinct CDR3 sequences, roughly a sixth of them seen just once; the ten biggest clones take up around 17%.

Sequenced: blood. The rearrangement links TRBV7-6 to TRBJ2-7; the D is unclear. The sequence was collected from a woman in her forties or fifties with Graves' hyperthyroidism that later progressed to Graves' ophthalmopathy. This CDR3 reads CASSLNRGVGYEQYF. Written as DNA, the CDR3 is TGTGCCAGCAGCCTGAACCGAGGAGTGGGCTACGAGCAGTACTTC. Complete variable domain (other parts from reference TRBV7-6 and TRBJ2-7): GAGVSQSPRYKVTKRGQDVALRCDPISGHVSLYWYRQALGQGPEFLTYFNYEAQQDKSGLPNDRFSAERPEGSISTLTIQRTEQRDSAMYRCASSLNRGVGYEQYFGPGTRLTVT.